This TCR beta chain emerged from a study of PD-L1 blockade in urothelial cancer. At the level of the study: Peripheral blood specimens exhibited a median yield of about 140,000 T cells.

Sequencing used immunoSEQ multiplex PCR; TCRdb keeps in-frame clones, though not all of them. The sample carries about 25,000 clones, more than 70% recorded once. Time point specified: peripheral blood 6 weeks after treatment start. The germline V gene encodes CDR1 MDHEN and CDR2 SYDVKM. CDR3 length equals 16 residues. Trimming took off 3 bases at V and 0 bases at J, with 12 bases between the two ends. The sample here was PBMCs, taken around atezolizumab (anti-PD-L1) treatment. This receptor was identified in a man between 65 and 85 years old with urothelial cancer. This sequence joins TRBV28 and TRBJ1-3; the D gene is possibly TRBD1 (5 bases). In DNA form, the CDR3 reads TGTGCCAGCAGTTTCGGACACCGGATCTCTGGAAACACCATATATTTT. Protein sequence: CASSFGHRISGNTIYF. Looking up the rest from reference TRBV28 and TRBJ1-3 gives the full variable domain: DVKVTQSSRYLVKRTGEKVFLECVQDMDHENMFWYRQDPGLGLRLIYFSYDVKMKEKGDIPEGYSVSREKKERFSLILESASTNQTSMYLCASSFGHRISGNTIYFGEGSWLTVV.